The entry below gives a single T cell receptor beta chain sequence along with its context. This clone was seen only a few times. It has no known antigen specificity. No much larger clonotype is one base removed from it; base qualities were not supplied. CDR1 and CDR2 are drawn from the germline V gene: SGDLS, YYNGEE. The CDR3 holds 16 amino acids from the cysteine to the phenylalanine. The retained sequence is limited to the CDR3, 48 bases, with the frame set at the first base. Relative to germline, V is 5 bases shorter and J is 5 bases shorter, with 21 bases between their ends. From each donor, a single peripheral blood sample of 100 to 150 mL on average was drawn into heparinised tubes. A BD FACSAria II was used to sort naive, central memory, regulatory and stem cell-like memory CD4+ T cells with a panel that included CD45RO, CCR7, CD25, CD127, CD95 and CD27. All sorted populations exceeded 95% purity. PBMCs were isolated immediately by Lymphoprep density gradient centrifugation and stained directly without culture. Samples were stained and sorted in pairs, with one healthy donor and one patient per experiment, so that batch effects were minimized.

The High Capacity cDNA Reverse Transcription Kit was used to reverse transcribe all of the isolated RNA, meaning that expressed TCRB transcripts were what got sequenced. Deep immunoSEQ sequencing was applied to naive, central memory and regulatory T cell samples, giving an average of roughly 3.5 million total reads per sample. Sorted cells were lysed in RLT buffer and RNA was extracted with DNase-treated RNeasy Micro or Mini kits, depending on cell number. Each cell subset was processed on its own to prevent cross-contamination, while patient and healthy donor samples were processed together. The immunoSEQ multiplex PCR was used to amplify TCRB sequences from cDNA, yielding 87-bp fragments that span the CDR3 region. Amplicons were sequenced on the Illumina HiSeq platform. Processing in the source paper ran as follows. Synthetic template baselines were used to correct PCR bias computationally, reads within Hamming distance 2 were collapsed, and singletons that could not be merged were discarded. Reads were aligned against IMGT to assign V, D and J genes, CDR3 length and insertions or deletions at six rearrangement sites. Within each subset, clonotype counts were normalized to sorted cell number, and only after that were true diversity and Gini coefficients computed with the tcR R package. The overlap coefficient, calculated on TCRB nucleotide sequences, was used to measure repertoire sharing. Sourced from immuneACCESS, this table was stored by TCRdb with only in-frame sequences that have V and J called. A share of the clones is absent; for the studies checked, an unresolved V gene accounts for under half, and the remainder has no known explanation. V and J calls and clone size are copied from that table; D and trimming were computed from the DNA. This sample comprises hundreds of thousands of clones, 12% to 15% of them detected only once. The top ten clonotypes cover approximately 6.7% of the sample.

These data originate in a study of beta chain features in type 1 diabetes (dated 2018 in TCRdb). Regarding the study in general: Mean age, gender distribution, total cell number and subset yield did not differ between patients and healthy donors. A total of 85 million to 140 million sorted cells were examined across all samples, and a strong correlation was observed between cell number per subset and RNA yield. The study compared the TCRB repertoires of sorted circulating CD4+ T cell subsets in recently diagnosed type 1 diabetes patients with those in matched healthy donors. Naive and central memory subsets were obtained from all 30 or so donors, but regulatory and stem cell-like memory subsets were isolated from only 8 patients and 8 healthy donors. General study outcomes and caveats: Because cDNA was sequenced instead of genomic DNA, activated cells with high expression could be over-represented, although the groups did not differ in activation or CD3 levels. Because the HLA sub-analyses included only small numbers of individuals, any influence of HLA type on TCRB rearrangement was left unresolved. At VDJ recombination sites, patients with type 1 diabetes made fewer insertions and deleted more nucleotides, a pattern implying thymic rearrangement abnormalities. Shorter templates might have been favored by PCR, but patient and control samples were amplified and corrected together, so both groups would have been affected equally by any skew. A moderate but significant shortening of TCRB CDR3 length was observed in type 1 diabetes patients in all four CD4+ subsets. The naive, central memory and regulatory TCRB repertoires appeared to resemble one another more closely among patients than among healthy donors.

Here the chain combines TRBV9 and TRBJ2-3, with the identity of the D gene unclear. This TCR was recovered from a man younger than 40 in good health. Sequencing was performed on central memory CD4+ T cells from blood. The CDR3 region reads CASSEPTFSDLDTQYF. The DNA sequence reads TGTGCCAGCAGTGAACCGACTTTCTCTGACCTAGATACGCAGTATTTT.